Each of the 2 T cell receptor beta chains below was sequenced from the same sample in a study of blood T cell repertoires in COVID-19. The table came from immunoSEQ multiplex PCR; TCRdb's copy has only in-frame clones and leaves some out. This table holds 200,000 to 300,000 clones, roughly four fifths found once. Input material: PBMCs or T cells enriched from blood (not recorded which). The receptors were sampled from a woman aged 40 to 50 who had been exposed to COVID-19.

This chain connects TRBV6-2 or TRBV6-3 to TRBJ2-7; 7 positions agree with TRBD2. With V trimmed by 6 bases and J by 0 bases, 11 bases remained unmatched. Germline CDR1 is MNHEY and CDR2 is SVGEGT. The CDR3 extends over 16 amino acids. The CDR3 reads CASSPVRAGNSYEQYF. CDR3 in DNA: TGTGCCAGCAGCCCCGTTCGAGCGGGGAACTCCTACGAGCAGTACTTC.

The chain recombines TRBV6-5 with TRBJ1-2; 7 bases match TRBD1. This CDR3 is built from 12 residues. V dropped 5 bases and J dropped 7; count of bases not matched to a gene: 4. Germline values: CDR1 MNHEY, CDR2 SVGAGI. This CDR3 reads CASSTRQGGYTF. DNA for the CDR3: TGTGCCAGCAGTACCCGACAGGGTGGCTACACCTTC.